This T cell receptor beta chain appears in the sequencing data of a study of blood T cell repertoires in COVID-19. Whole-study context: Donors in the United States, Italy and Spain gave samples during acute or convalescent COVID-19.

The CDR3 consists of 14 residues. Losses at the gene ends were 4 bases for V and 7 bases for J; bases not matched to a gene: 9. Germline V gene sequence: CDR1 SGHRS, CDR2 YFSETQ. Measured with immunoSEQ multiplex PCR; TCRdb has only the in-frame clones, and not every one. Counted here are about 75,000 clones, 79% occurring once; the ten biggest clones make up less than 5.5%. The chain uses TRBV5-1 and TRBJ1-2, with TRBD1 matching 8 bases. The sample taken for sequencing was peripheral blood. The sequence was obtained from a woman of 80 years or more with active or convalescent COVID-19. CDR3 region: CASSAGQGIAGYTF. The CDR3 region has the DNA TGCGCCAGCAGCGCAGGACAGGGAATAGCTGGCTACACCTTC.